This TCR beta chain stems from a study of blood T cell repertoires in COVID-19. As for the study in general: Sample material is recorded as cDNA or gDNA derived from T cells, B-cell-depleted T cells, or PBMCs.

In the original workflow: Reference gene primer amplification gave nucleated cell count estimates. The table came from immunoSEQ multiplex PCR; TCRdb's copy has only in-frame clones and leaves some out. V and J calls and clone size are copied from that table; D and trimming were computed from the DNA. The table records some 320,000 clones, about 85% of them present only once. The germline V gene encodes CDR1 LGHNA and CDR2 YSLEER. The CDR3 has 14 residues. After removal of 4 bases from V and 6 bases from J, the junction contained 6 bases not matched to a gene. Within the 2 weeks before study entry, each person in the exposed group met a COVID-19 case.

The receptor was isolated from a young woman who had been exposed to COVID-19. Sequencing used PBMCs or T cells enriched from blood (not recorded which). The J gene is TRBJ1-2, the V gene TRBV4-3; 9 bases are shared with TRBD1. The chain's CDR3 is CASSPQDRGNGYTF. CDR3 in DNA: TGCGCCAGCAGCCCCCAGGACAGGGGAAATGGCTACACCTTC.